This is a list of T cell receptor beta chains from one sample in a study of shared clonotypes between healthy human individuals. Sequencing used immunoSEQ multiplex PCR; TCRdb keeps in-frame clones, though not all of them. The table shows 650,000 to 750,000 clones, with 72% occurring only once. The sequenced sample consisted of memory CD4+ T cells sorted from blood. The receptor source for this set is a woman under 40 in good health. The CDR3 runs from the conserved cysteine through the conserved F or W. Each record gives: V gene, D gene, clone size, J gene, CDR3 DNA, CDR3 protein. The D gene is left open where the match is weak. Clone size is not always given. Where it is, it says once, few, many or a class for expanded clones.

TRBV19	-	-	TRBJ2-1	TGTGCCAGTAGTATAGATCCGGCCGGGGGGCTCTACAATGAGCAGTTCTTC	CASSIDPAGGLYNEQFF
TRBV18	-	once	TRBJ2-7	TGTGCCAGCTCACCAACGACAGGTATGCACGAGCAGTACTTC	CASSPTTGMHEQYF
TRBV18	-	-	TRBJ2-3	TGTGCCAGCTCACCCCCCGGACTCCCTGATACGCAGTATTTT	CASSPPGLPDTQYF
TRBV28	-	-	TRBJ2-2	TGTGCCAGCAGTTTTCTCGGACTAAGGGCCGGGGAGCTGTTTTTT	CASSFLGLRAGELFF
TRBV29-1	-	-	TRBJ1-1	TGCAGCGTTGGAGAAAGGGTTCTGAGCACTGAAGCTTTCTTT	CSVGERVLSTEAFF
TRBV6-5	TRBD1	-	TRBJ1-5	TGTGCCAGCCAGGGGGGGCTTAATCAGCCCCAGCATTTT	CASQGGLNQPQHF
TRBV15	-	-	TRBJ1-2	TGTGCCACCAGGGCCAGGGGAAAGGGCTACACCTTC	CATRARGKGYTF
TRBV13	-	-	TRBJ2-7	TGTGCCAGCAGGCGAACCGGGACCACGGTCAACGAGCAGTACTTC	CASRRTGTTVNEQYF
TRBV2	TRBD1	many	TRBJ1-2	TGTGCCAGGAGCCGGGAGGGGGCCGCAGCTAACTATGGCTACACCTTC	CARSREGAAANYGYTF
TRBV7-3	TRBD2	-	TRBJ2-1	TGTGCCAGCAGCTCACTGCGTAGCGGGAGAAGCAATGAGCAGTTCTTC	CASSSLRSGRSNEQFF
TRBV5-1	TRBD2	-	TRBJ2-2	TGCGCCAGCAGCTCCTCCCTCCTACTAGCGGGAGAGGGCGGGGAGCTGTTTTTT	CASSSSLLLAGEGGELFF
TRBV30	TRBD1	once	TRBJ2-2	TGTGCCTGGACAGGGGGTAACACCGGGGAGCTGTTTTTT	CAWTGGNTGELFF
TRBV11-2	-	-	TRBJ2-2	TGTGCCAGCAGCTTAGAGACCCTCGCGAACACCGGGGAGCTGTTTTTT	CASSLETLANTGELFF
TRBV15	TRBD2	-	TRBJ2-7	TGTGCCACGAGGGCGGGAGCAAACCGATACGAGCAGTACTTC	CATRAGANRYEQYF
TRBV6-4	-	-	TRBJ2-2	TGTGCCAGCAGTGGGGGACACAACACCGGGGAGCTGTTTTTT	CASSGGHNTGELFF
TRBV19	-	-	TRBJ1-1	TGTGCCAGTAGCATGGGCATGAACACTGAAGCTTTCTTT	CASSMGMNTEAFF
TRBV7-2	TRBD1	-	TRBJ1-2	TGTGCCAGCAGCTCAAGTGGACAGGGGTACAGTTATGGCTACACCTTC	CASSSSGQGYSYGYTF
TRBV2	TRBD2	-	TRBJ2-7	TGTGCCAGCAGTGGTTCTAGCGGGACTAGAAGGGCGTGGGAGCAGTACTTC	CASSGSSGTRRAWEQYF
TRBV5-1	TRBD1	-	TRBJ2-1	TGCGCCAGCAGCTTTGACAGGGCCTCCTACAATGAGCAGTTCTTC	CASSFDRASYNEQFF
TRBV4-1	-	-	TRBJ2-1	TGCGCCAGCAGCCCTCCCATTGAGCAGTTCTTC	CASSPPIEQFF
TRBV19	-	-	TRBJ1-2	TGTGCCAGTAGTATTCCTGGGGGGACTAACTATGGCTACACCTTC	CASSIPGGTNYGYTF
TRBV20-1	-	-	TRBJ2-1	TGCAGTGCGACCCGGACTAAGCAGTTCTTC	CSATRTKQFF
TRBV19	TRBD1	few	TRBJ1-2	TGTGCCAGTAGTCCGAACAGGGGAGCTAACTATGGCTACACCTTC	CASSPNRGANYGYTF
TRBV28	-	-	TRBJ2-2	TGTGCCAGCAGTTTTCTAAGTTTGACCGGGGAGCTGTTTTTT	CASSFLSLTGELFF
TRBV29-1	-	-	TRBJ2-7	TGCAGCGTTGAAGATCAACAGGGTTCTAACAACTACGAGCAGTACTTC	CSVEDQQGSNNYEQYF
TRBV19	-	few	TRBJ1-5	TGTGCCAGTAGTTCGCAGGGGAATAGCAATCAGCCCCAGCATTTT	CASSSQGNSNQPQHF
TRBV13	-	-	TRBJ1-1	TGTGCCAGCAGCTTAGGGCAGGTATGGATGAACACTGAAGCTTTCTTT	CASSLGQVWMNTEAFF
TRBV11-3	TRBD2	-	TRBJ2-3	TGTGCCAGCAGCCGAACTAGCGGGAGGTTAGCAGATACGCAGTATTTT	CASSRTSGRLADTQYF
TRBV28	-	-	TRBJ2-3	TGTGCCAGCAGAAGGAGGGGCGGGCCCACAGATACGCAGTATTTT	CASRRRGGPTDTQYF
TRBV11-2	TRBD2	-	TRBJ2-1	TGTGCCAGCAGCTCGACTAGCGGAGGATACAATGAGCAGTTCTTC	CASSSTSGGYNEQFF
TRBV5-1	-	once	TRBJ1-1	TGCGCCAGCAGGCAGGCGATAATGAACACTGAAGCTTTCTTT	CASRQAIMNTEAFF
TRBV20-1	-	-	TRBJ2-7	TGCAGTGCTAGAAATCGCTACGAGCAGTACTTC	CSARNRYEQYF
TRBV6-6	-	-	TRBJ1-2	TGTGCCAGCAGTTACAGTGGGACACCCTATGGCTACACCTTC	CASSYSGTPYGYTF
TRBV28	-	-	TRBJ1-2	TGTGCCAGCAGTTTAGGGACAATGACATTTAACTATGGCTACACCTTC	CASSLGTMTFNYGYTF
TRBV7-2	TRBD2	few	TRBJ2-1	TGTGCCAGCAGCTTATTGGGACTAGCGCTAAAGTACAATGAGCAGTTCTTC	CASSLLGLALKYNEQFF
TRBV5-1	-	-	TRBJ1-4	TGCGCCAGCAGCACCGGAGCGGGGAAACTGTTTTTT	CASSTGAGKLFF
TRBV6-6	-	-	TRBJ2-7	TGTGCCAGCATTTCCTACCCAGGGAAAAACTTC	CASISYPGKNF
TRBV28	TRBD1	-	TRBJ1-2	TGTGCCAGCAGTATAGAGGGACAGAACGAATTCTACACCTTC	CASSIEGQNEFYTF
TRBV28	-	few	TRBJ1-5	TGTGCCAGCAGGTCCACAGGGTCTAGCAATCAGCCCCAGCATTTT	CASRSTGSSNQPQHF
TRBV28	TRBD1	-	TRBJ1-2	TGTGCCAGCAACCTTGAGGACAGGGGGCGGGGGCTTGGCTACACCTTC	CASNLEDRGRGLGYTF
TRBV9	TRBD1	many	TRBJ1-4	TGTGCCAGCAGCCTTAGCCCGGGACAGGGGAGACAAAAACTGTTTTTT	CASSLSPGQGRQKLFF
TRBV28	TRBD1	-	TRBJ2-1	TGTGCCAGCAAACTCCATACAGGGGGGCCACAGTTCTTC	CASKLHTGGPQFF
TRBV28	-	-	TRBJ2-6	TGTGCCAGCAGTTTCAGGATAGGGGCCAACGTCCTGACTTTC	CASSFRIGANVLTF